This T cell receptor (beta chain) is from a study of shared clonotypes between healthy human individuals. As concerns this clone: What it binds is not known.

Germline-derived CDR1 and CDR2 are MGHRA and YSYEKL. This CDR3 spans 16 amino acids. V lost 2 bases to trimming and J lost 11 bases, with 24 bases between them. Study-level results: Estimated clonotype richness was generally higher in naive than memory subsets. Naive CD4 clonotypes were shared across a handful of donors at 5% to 6%.

Study processing details: As immunoSEQ supplied junction-only sequences (without quality scores), filtering differed. This table comes from immunoSEQ multiplex PCR, and its TCRdb copy is limited to in-frame clones, with some not included. V and J calls plus clone size are reproduced from that table; the DNA served to infer D and trimming. In the table there are 2 million to 2.5 million clones, over 85% of which are singletons. Sequenced material: naive CD4+ T cells sorted from blood. Subset noted: CD45RA+ positively selected. The clonotype was recovered from a man between 18 and 35 years old in good health. V and J are TRBV4-1 and TRBJ1-1; TRBD1 is a possible D gene (5 bases). CDR3 nucleotides: TGCGCCAGCAGCCAACCCGGGACCCGTGGAGGAGGTTCGGCTTTCTTT. This encodes CASSQPGTRGGGSAFF.